This record covers a single T cell receptor (beta chain). Its antigen is currently unknown. This sample is drawn from a study of cytomegalovirus exposure and HLA in healthy donors. The study, taken as a whole, reports: Later analysis associated a missense DCLRE1C variant with TCR beta V- and J-gene trimming.

The primer mix had 60 Vbeta and 13 Jbeta primers. TCRdb's copy holds only in-frame clones and misses some; the assay was immunoSEQ multiplex PCR. The sample holds some 130,000 clones, approximately 80% seen once. Sequences were obtained from PBMCs. This clonotype was sampled from a man aged 25-45 years in good health and CMV-seronegative.

CDR3 loop: CASSPAHRPPPFF. Written as DNA, the CDR3 is TGTGCCAGCAGTCCCGCACACAGACCCCCACCGTTCTTC. The V gene is TRBV27, the J gene TRBJ2-1; D call uncertain. Germline V CDR1 and CDR2: MNHEY, SMNVEV (reference sequence). Trimming took off 5 bases at V and 15 bases at J, with 20 bases between the two ends. The CDR3 totals 13 residues.